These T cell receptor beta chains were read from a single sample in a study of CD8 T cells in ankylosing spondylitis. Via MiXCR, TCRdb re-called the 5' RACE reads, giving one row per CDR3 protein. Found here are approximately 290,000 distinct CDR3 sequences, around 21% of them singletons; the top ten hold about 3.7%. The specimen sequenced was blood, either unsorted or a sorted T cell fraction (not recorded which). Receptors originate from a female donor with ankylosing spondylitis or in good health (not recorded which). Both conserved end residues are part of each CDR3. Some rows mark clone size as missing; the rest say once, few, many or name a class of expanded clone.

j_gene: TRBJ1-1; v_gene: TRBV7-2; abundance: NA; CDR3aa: CASSLGTKNTEAFF
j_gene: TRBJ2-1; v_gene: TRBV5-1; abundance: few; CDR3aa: CASSYPKISGPYNEQFF
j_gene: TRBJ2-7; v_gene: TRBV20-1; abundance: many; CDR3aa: CSAETSFEQYF
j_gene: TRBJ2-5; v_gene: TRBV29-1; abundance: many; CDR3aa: CSGKGGFQETQYF
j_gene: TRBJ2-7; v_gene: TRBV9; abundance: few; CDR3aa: CASSKTDGPYEQYF
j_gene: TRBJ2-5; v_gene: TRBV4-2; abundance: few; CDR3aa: CASSQGFLPRQETQYF
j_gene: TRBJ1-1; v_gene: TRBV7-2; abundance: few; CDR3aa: CASSWDRRATEAFF
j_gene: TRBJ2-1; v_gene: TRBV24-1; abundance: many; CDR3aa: CATGLAAEQFF
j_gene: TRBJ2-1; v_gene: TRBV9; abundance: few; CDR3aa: CASSVRTGTSEYNEQFF
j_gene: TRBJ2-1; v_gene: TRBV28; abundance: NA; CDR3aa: CASAGTRGNNEQFF
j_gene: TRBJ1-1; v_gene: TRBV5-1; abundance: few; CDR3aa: CASSLGAQTEAFF
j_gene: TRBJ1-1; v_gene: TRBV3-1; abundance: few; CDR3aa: CASPPQGAPAKTFF
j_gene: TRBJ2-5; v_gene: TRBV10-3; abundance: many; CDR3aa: CAIRPALGQETQYF
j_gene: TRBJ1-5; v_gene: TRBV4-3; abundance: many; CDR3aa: CASSQDNGQPQHF
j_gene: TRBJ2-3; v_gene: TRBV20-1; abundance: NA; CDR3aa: CSARVPRRGPDTQYF
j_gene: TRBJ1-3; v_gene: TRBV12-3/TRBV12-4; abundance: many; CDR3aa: CASRMNSGNTIYF
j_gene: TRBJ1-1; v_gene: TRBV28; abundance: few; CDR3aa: CASSFWTEAFF